A single sample gave rise to the 16 T cell receptor beta chains below, sequenced in a study of PD-1 blockade in classical Hodgkin lymphoma. The assay was immunoSEQ multiplex PCR, and TCRdb's table has in-frame clones only and misses some. Found here are tens of thousands of clones, approximately 70% of them singletons; the top ten hold 9.5% to 12%. Every patient had relapsed following autologous stem cell transplantation, and cohorts differed in brentuximab vedotin exposure. Sequencing used peripheral blood mononuclear cells (PBMCs), obtained at baseline. These receptors all come from a human donor with classical Hodgkin lymphoma.

This clone was recorded a few times. The V and J genes are TRBV6-5 and TRBJ1-2, with TRBD1 matching 7 bases. This CDR3 spans 14 amino acids. Trimming removed 4 bases from V and 5 bases from J; junction bases left unmatched: 7. Germline assignment: CDR1 MNHEY and CDR2 SVGAGI. Here the CDR3 reads CASSWNTGEYGYTF. The CDR3 nucleotides read TGTGCCAGCAGTTGGAACACAGGGGAATATGGCTACACCTTC.

V usage is TRBV7-9 and J usage is TRBJ1-1; D uncertain. There are 14 residues in the CDR3. Germline V gene sequence: CDR1 SEHNR, CDR2 FQNEAQ (reference sequence). The V end lost 1 base, the J end lost 2 bases, and 8 bases lay between the germline ends. Here the CDR3 DNA reads TGTGCCAGCAGCTTAGTTACCAGTAACACTGAAGCTTTCTTT. This encodes CASSLVTSNTEAFF.

A note on this clone: The same CDR3 arises from other DNA sequences in this sample as well. The chain's CDR3 is CASSVDGRTYNEQFF. CDR3 nucleotides: TGTGCCAGCAGCGTAGACGGGAGGACCTACAATGAGCAGTTCTTC. The chain links TRBV9 to TRBJ2-1; 7 bases align to TRBD2. CDR3 length: 15 amino acids. J lost 2 bases, V lost 0 bases, and 2 bases had no gene match. The germline V gene has CDR1 SGDLS and CDR2 YYNGEE.

This clone was seen more than once but under ten times. This rearrangement joins TRBV27 to TRBJ1-1; D is uncertain. Trimming cost V 2 bases and J 0 bases, with 10 bases left between them. This CDR3 spans 15 amino acids. Germline V lookup: CDR1 MNHEY, CDR2 SMNVEV (reference sequence). Here the CDR3 DNA reads TGTGCCAGCAGTTTAAGCGGCAGCATGAACACTGAAGCTTTCTTT. Its translation: CASSLSGSMNTEAFF.

This clone was recorded once. V usage is TRBV10-2 and J usage is TRBJ2-6, with TRBD2 matching 7 bases. Trimming cost V 4 bases and J 0 bases; bases outside gene matches: 6. This CDR3 region has 17 residues. The germline gives CDR1 WSHSY, CDR2 SAAADI. The CDR3 coding sequence is TGCGCCAGCAGTGGCAGCGGGGTATACTCTGGGGCCAACGTCCTGACTTTC. Its protein is CASSGSGVYSGANVLTF.

The J gene is TRBJ2-1, the V gene TRBV11-2, with TRBD1 matching 9 bases. V lost 5 bases, J lost 7 bases, and 9 bases stayed unmatched. The germline CDR1 and CDR2 sequences are SGHAT and FQNNGV. CDR3 size: 15 residues. The CDR3 loop reads CASSPESGTGNEQFF. Written as DNA, the CDR3 is TGTGCCAGCAGCCCCGAGTCGGGGACAGGGAATGAGCAGTTCTTC. The variable domain in full, completed from reference TRBV11-2 and TRBJ2-1, reads EAGVAQSPRYKIIEKRQSVAFWCNPISGHATLYWYQQILGQGPKLLIQFQNNGVVDDSQLPKDRFSAERLKGVDSTLKIQPAKLEDSAVYLCASSPESGTGNEQFFGPGTRLTVL.

This chain joins TRBV9 and TRBJ1-1; unclear D gene. Trimming left V 0 bases short and J 1 base short, with 7 bases between. The CDR3 is made up of 14 amino acids. Looked up from germline, CDR1 is SGDLS and CDR2 is YYNGEE. The DNA for the CDR3 is TGTGCCAGCAGCGTAGTTCCCGAGAACACTGAAGCTTTCTTT. Its protein product is CASSVVPENTEAFF.

The V gene is TRBV11-3, the J gene TRBJ2-7; D is ambiguous. The CDR3 contains 15 residues. V lost 1 base and J lost 0, with 10 bases in between. Germline assignment: CDR1 SGHNT and CDR2 YENEEA. For the CDR3, the DNA is TGTGCCAGCAGCTTAGTGGAGACTTTCTCCTACGAGCAGTACTTC. Translation: CASSLVETFSYEQYF.

This clone occurred a few times. The sample carries other DNA sequences with the same CDR3. The chain uses TRBV6-1 and TRBJ1-5; no definite D call. Trimming cost V 1 base and J 2 bases, with 6 bases left between them. This CDR3 spans 14 amino acids. Looked up from germline, CDR1 is MNHNS and CDR2 is SASEGT. CDR3 sequence (DNA): TGTGCCAGCAGTGAAGGGGGAGGCAATCAGCCCCAGCATTTT. It translates to CASSEGGGNQPQHF.

The chain combines TRBV27 with TRBJ2-2; 7 bases are shared with TRBD1. The trim removed 5 bases at V and 3 bases at J, leaving 6 bases unmatched. The CDR3 contains 15 residues. Germline-derived CDR1 and CDR2 are MNHEY and SMNVEV (reference sequence). CDR3 sequence: CASSPGDRYTGELFF. The CDR3 region has the DNA TGTGCCAGCAGTCCCGGGGACAGATACACCGGGGAGCTGTTTTTT.

The chain couples TRBV7-2 to TRBJ1-2, with 8 bases aligning to TRBD1. The V gene's germline CDR1 is SGHTA and CDR2 FQGNSA. This CDR3 region has 14 residues. V gave up 1 base and J gave up 8 bases; unmatched junction bases: 6. CDR3 in DNA: TGTGCCAGCAGCTTAGGGAATCCAGGGGGCGGCTACACCTTC. Translating gives CASSLGNPGGGYTF.

V gene TRBV10-3 combines with J gene TRBJ2-3; TRBD2 matches at 11 bases. Germline V gene data show CDR1 as ENHRY and CDR2 as SYGVKD. The CDR3 contains 14 residues. V was pared by 8 bases and J by 2 bases, with 3 bases of the junction left unmatched. CDR3 protein: CAIQLAGATDTQYF. DNA for the CDR3: TGTGCCATCCAACTAGCGGGAGCCACAGATACGCAGTATTTT.

The V gene is TRBV9, the J gene TRBJ1-3, with D unresolved. Germline V CDR1 and CDR2: SGDLS, YYNGEE. The CDR3 is 15 amino acids. Trimming shortened V by 3 bases and J by 3 bases, and 13 bases separated the two germline ends. The CDR3 is CASSEFLEVGNTIYF. The CDR3 nucleotides read TGTGCCAGCAGCGAATTCTTAGAAGTTGGAAACACCATATATTTT.

The J gene is TRBJ1-5, the V gene TRBV6-1; D might be TRBD1 (5 bases). V gave up 3 bases and J gave up 4 bases, with 7 bases separating them. CDR3 length: 13 residues. Germline V gene sequence: CDR1 MNHNS, CDR2 SASEGT. Written as DNA, the CDR3 is TGTGCCAGCAGTGAGGGGGGGAATCAGCCCCAGCATTTT. Amino acids: CASSEGGNQPQHF.

The gene calls are TRBV6-6 and TRBJ2-3; D unresolved. CDR1 and CDR2 (germline): MNHNY, SVGAGI (reference sequence). Trimming removed 6 bases from V and 1 base from J, with 5 bases in between. The CDR3 contains 12 residues. The CDR3 DNA is TGTGCCAGCAGCCCTCGCACAGATACGCAGTATTTT. It yields the protein CASSPRTDTQYF.

The chain couples TRBV19 to TRBJ1-2; D unclear. In germline, CDR1 is LNHDA, CDR2 SQIVND (reference sequence). This CDR3 has 12 residues. The CDR3 nucleotides read TGTCAGACTCCTGGCCCTAACTATGGCTACACCTTC. Translation: CQTPGPNYGYTF. The variable domain in full, with the rest retrieved from reference TRBV19 and TRBJ1-2, is DGGITQSPKYLFRKEGQNVTLSCEQNLNHDAMYWYRQDPGQGLRLIYYSQIVNDFQKGDIAEGYSVSREKKESFPLTVTSAQKNPTAFYLCQTPGPNYGYTFGSGTRLTVV.